The 31 T cell receptor beta chains reported below all come from one sample, sequenced in a study of early T cells in non-severe SARS-CoV-2 infection. TCRdb passed the 5' RACE reads through MiXCR, listing each CDR3 protein once. The top ten clones hold 7.6% of a sample with about 72,000 distinct CDR3 sequences, 10% of them seen once. Material: whole blood, obtained at baseline. The receptors come from an adult who was a healthcare worker with PCR-confirmed SARS-CoV-2 infection or an uninfected control (not recorded which).

There are many counts of this clonotype. This chain joins TRBV10-3 and TRBJ2-5; no reliable D call. This CDR3 contains 13 residues. The V gene lost 7 bases and the J gene lost 0 bases, with 9 bases spanning the gap. Germline V gives CDR1 ENHRY, CDR2 SYGVKD. The CDR3 reads CAIMSPYQETQYF. In DNA, the CDR3 is TGTGCCATCATGTCACCGTACCAAGAGACCCAGTACTTC.

The genes are TRBV7-3 and TRBJ2-3; D remains unclear. The V end was cut by 5 bases, the J end by 0 bases, with 9 bases between. Germline CDR1 reads SGHTA; CDR2 reads FQGTGA. This CDR3 is built from 14 residues. The DNA of the CDR3 is TGTGCCAGCAGCCTCGACCCTAGCACAGATACGCAGTATTTT. This codes for CASSLDPSTDTQYF.

This clonotype was detected only a few times. The chain uses TRBV7-6 and TRBJ2-2, with D unresolved. The germline V gene encodes CDR1 SGHVS and CDR2 FNYEAQ. Trimming removed 5 bases from V and 0 bases from J, with 16 bases in between. The CDR3 sequence is 17 residues long. The DNA of the CDR3 is TGTGCCAGCAGCACCCCGATAAAGACCCCGAACACCGGGGAGCTGTTTTTT. This gives the protein CASSTPIKTPNTGELFF.

This clonotype was seen at least ten times. A junction end diverges from the germline sequence, so it may reflect a read error. The rearrangement links TRBV29-1 to TRBJ1-1; possible D gene TRBD1, 5 bases. This CDR3 has 14 residues. Germline V gives CDR1 SQVTM, CDR2 ANQGSEA. CDR3 amino acids: CSVSPRVGNAEAFF. The CDR3 coding sequence is TGCAGCGTTAGCCCCAGGGTAGGGAACGCTGAAGCTTTCTTT.

About this clonotype: A read error may produce the germline difference seen at one junction end. The chain employs TRBV7-9 and TRBJ2-1, with D possibly TRBD2 on 6 matching bases. Per germline, CDR1 SEHNR and CDR2 FQNEAQ (reference sequence). The CDR3 is 13 residues long. CDR3 in amino acids: CVSKGERDNEQFF. The CDR3 region has the DNA TGTGTCAGCAAAGGGGAGCGGGACAATGAGCAGTTCTTC.

This clonotype was detected a few times. The V call is TRBV5-4, the J call TRBJ2-1, with 8 bases fitting TRBD1. After removal of 4 bases from V and 9 bases from J, the junction contained 9 bases not matched to a gene. Germline-derived CDR1 and CDR2 are SGHNT and YYREEE (reference sequence). This CDR3 spans 14 amino acids. CDR3 coding DNA: TGTGCCAGCAGCGCAGGGGGCCCCGTCGTTGAGCAGTTCTTC. It encodes CASSAGGPVVEQFF. The full variable domain, its missing parts supplied by reference TRBV5-4 and TRBJ2-1, is ETGVTQSPTHLIKTRGQQVTLRCSSQSGHNTVSWYQQALGQGPQFIFQYYREEENGRGNFPPRFSGLQFPNYSSELNVNALELDDSALYLCASSAGGPVVEQFFGPGTRLTVL.

This clonotype was counted a few times. One junction end disagrees with the germline gene, perhaps due to a read error. This chain links TRBV20-1 with TRBJ2-3; D not resolved. Germline CDR1 and CDR2: DFQATT and SNEGSKA (reference sequence). The CDR3 consists of 12 residues. The DNA of the CDR3 is TGCAGTGCGAGAGGTAGACTCGATACGCAGTATTTT. It translates to CSARGRLDTQYF.

In this sample, this clonotype turned up a few times. The J gene is TRBJ1-4, the V gene TRBV3-1, with D maybe TRBD1 (6 bases). There are 16 residues in the CDR3. Looked up from germline, CDR1 is LGHDT and CDR2 is YNNKEL (reference sequence). Trimming cost V 4 bases and J 8 bases, with 20 bases left between them. For the CDR3, the DNA is TGTGCCAGCAGCCGAGGGGCGGACAGAGTCGGGGAAAAACTGTTTTTT. Its translation is CASSRGADRVGEKLFF. Variable domain in full (rest from reference TRBV3-1 and TRBJ1-4): DTAVSQTPKYLVTQMGNDKSIKCEQNLGHDTMYWYKQDSKKFLKIMFSYNNKELIINETVPNRFSPKSPDKAHLNLHINSLELGDSAVYFCASSRGADRVGEKLFFGSGTQLSVL.

This clonotype showed up many times. This chain joins TRBV3-1 and TRBJ2-5; 8 positions match TRBD2. In germline, CDR1 is LGHDT, CDR2 YNNKEL (reference sequence). The CDR3 sequence is 13 residues long. V lost 6 bases, J lost 5 bases, and 5 bases stayed unmatched. The CDR3 DNA reads as TGTGCCAGCAGAAACGGGGGGGTGGAGACCCAGTACTTC. It yields the protein CASRNGGVETQYF.

This clonotype was detected many times. The chain is built from TRBV29-1 and TRBJ1-4; D not resolved. This CDR3 is 13 amino acids long. V was clipped by 4 bases and J by 5 bases, with 11 bases between them. Germline V gene sequence: CDR1 SQVTM, CDR2 ANQGSEA. The CDR3 coding sequence is TGCAGCGTTGGGGGAGCGGAGAATGAAAAACTGTTTTTT. Protein: CSVGGAENEKLFF.

The rearrangement uses TRBV6-5 and TRBJ1-2, with unresolved D. Trimming pared 6 bases from V and 8 bases from J, leaving 22 bases between. The CDR3 loop spans 15 amino acids. Per germline, CDR1 MNHEY and CDR2 SVGAGI. CDR3 amino acids: CASSPGGPPYVGYTF. DNA for the CDR3: TGTGCCAGCAGCCCCGGCGGCCCCCCCTATGTAGGCTACACCTTC.

This clonotype was recorded many times. This sequence joins TRBV12-3 or TRBV12-4 and TRBJ2-2; 8 bases map to TRBD1. The CDR3 runs to 16 residues. The ends lost 3 bases at V and 4 bases at J; junction bases unmatched: 7. The CDR3 coding sequence is TGTGCCAGCAGTTTCGGCAGGGGGCTCACCACCGGGGAGCTGTTTTTT. Encoded protein: CASSFGRGLTTGELFF.

The V gene is TRBV12-3 or TRBV12-4, the J gene TRBJ2-5; tentatively, D is TRBD1 (6 bases). This CDR3 has 16 residues. V gave up 6 bases and J gave up 1 base, with 18 bases separating them. CDR3 coding DNA: TGTGCCAGCAGCACCTATGGACAGCGAACCCAAGAGACCCAGTACTTC. Protein product: CASSTYGQRTQETQYF.

This chain uses TRBV7-2 with TRBJ1-4, with 7 bases that match TRBD1. V lost 6 bases to trimming and J lost 8 bases; unmatched junction nucleotides: 15. CDR3 length equals 16 residues. The germline V gene encodes CDR1 SGHTA and CDR2 FQGNSA. In nucleotides, the CDR3 is TGTGCCAGCAGGAGGGACAGTGGAGTCTCGCGGGAAAAACTGTTTTTT. It codes for CASRRDSGVSREKLFF.

The chain has TRBV2 and TRBJ2-7; TRBD1 agrees at 7 bases. The CDR3 sequence is 14 residues long. J gave up 6 bases and V 6 bases, and 11 bases lay outside the gene matches. Germline V gene sequence: CDR1 SNHLY, CDR2 FYNNEI. CDR3: CASSRDSGLREQYF. DNA for the CDR3: TGTGCCAGCAGCCGGGACAGCGGTTTGCGCGAGCAGTACTTC. The full variable domain, its missing parts supplied by reference TRBV2 and TRBJ2-7, is EPEVTQTPSHQVTQMGQEVILRCVPISNHLYFYWYRQILGQKVEFLVSFYNNEISEKSEIFDDQFSVERPDGSNFTLKIRSTKLEDSAMYFCASSRDSGLREQYFGPGTRLTVT.

This clonotype was counted many times. This chain links TRBV5-6 with TRBJ1-5; no clear D. Trimming shortened V by 1 base and J by 2 bases, and 10 bases separated the two germline ends. The CDR3 has 15 residues. Germline lookup yields CDR1 SGHDT and CDR2 YYEEEE. Here the CDR3 reads CASSLFGIGNQPQHF. The CDR3 coding sequence is TGTGCCAGCAGCTTGTTTGGGATCGGCAATCAGCCCCAGCATTTT.

The rearrangement uses TRBV6-4 and TRBJ2-1; the match to TRBD2 covers 12 bases. This CDR3 comprises 13 residues. V lost 10 bases and J lost 9; bases outside the gene matches: 7. Germline CDR1 MRHNA, CDR2 SNTAGT. CDR3 loop: CANSSGGAVEQFF. The CDR3 DNA reads TGTGCCAACTCTAGCGGGGGGGCCGTTGAGCAGTTCTTC.

This clonotype was observed many times. The V call is TRBV3-1, the J call TRBJ2-4; D may be TRBD1 (7 bases). Trimming removed 8 bases from V and 5 bases from J, with 13 bases in between. The CDR3 extends over 13 amino acids. Germline V gene sequence: CDR1 LGHDT, CDR2 YNNKEL (reference sequence). This CDR3 is CASRGTAENIQYF. The CDR3 DNA reads TGTGCCAGCCGCGGGACAGCAGAAAACATTCAGTACTTC.

This clonotype was detected ten times or more. The chain joins TRBV6-6 to TRBJ2-7, with D possibly TRBD1 on 5 matching bases. The CDR3 totals 13 residues. V was clipped by 7 bases and J by 2 bases, with 12 bases between them. In germline, CDR1 is MNHNY, CDR2 SVGAGI (reference sequence). The CDR3 reads CASKSPDTYEQYF. CDR3 nucleotides: TGTGCCAGCAAGTCCCCGGACACCTACGAGCAGTACTTC.

In this sample, this clonotype turned up many times. V and J are TRBV30 and TRBJ2-2, with 7 bases identical to TRBD1. The CDR3 totals 11 residues. The J segment lost 6 bases and the V segment lost 7 bases, leaving 2 bases of the junction unmatched. Germline CDR1 is GTSNPN and CDR2 is SVGIG (reference sequence). Here the CDR3 DNA reads TGTGCCTCTCAGGGGGCCGGGGAGCTGTTTTTT. Translating gives CASQGAGELFF.

This clonotype was found many times. The V and J genes are TRBV7-3 and TRBJ2-5; D is tentatively TRBD1 or TRBD2 (5 bases each). The V end lost 8 bases, the J end lost 1 base, and 17 bases lay between the germline ends. CDR3 length equals 15 residues. Looked up from germline, CDR1 is SGHTA and CDR2 is FQGTGA. The CDR3 loop is CASAQGGGFQETQYF. CDR3 coding DNA: TGTGCCAGCGCCCAAGGTGGGGGTTTCCAAGAGACCCAGTACTTC.

The chain couples TRBV9 to TRBJ2-7, with 8 bases aligning to TRBD1. Germline V gives CDR1 SGDLS, CDR2 YYNGEE. Losses at the gene ends were 0 bases for V and 5 bases for J; bases not matched to a gene: 7. The length of the CDR3 is 15 residues. CDR3 sequence (DNA): TGTGCCAGCAGCGTAGAGGACAGGGAATGGGACGAGCAGTACTTC. Translating gives CASSVEDREWDEQYF.

V usage is TRBV2 and J usage is TRBJ1-2; D may be TRBD1 (6 bases). The germline CDR1 and CDR2 sequences are SNHLY and FYNNEI. This CDR3 is 14 amino acids long. Trimming shortened V by 5 bases and J by 4 bases, and 14 bases separated the two germline ends. The CDR3 is CASSLDSTIYGYTF. The CDR3 DNA follows: TGTGCCAGCAGTTTGGACAGCACAATCTATGGCTACACCTTC.

This clonotype was seen a handful of times. The chain joins TRBV11-2 to TRBJ2-3; no firm D call. V lost 0 bases and J lost 0, with 7 bases in between. The CDR3 consists of 15 residues. Germline loops: CDR1 SGHAT, CDR2 FQNNGV. The CDR3 spells CASSLDPQSTDTQYF. DNA of the CDR3: TGTGCCAGCAGCTTAGATCCCCAAAGCACAGATACGCAGTATTTT.

This clonotype was counted at least ten times. The chain joins TRBV20-1 to TRBJ2-1; maybe TRBD2 (7 bases). V was pared by 5 bases and J by 2 bases, with 13 bases between. Germline lookup yields CDR1 DFQATT and CDR2 SNEGSKA (reference sequence). CDR3 size: 14 residues. This chain's CDR3 is CSASRGATYNEQFF. The CDR3 bases are TGCAGTGCTTCCCGGGGGGCGACCTACAATGAGCAGTTCTTC.

The chain has TRBV18 and TRBJ2-1; D call uncertain. Germline lookup yields CDR1 KGHSH and CDR2 LQKENI. Trimming left V 3 bases short and J 4 bases short, with 10 bases between. The CDR3 is 14 amino acids. The CDR3 loop is CASSPPTEYNEQFF. CDR3 in DNA: TGTGCCAGCTCACCCCCGACGGAGTACAATGAGCAGTTCTTC.

This clonotype was detected many times. CDR3 nucleotides: TGCGCCAGCAGCCAAGATGGCCCGGGGCTAGCGGGGCCCACAGATACGCAGTATTTT. This codes for CASSQDGPGLAGPTDTQYF. V gene TRBV4-1 combines with J gene TRBJ2-3, with 9 nucleotides matching TRBD2. With 0 bases clipped from V and 2 bases from J, the junction kept 12 bases outside the gene matches. The CDR3 covers 19 residues. CDR1 and CDR2 from the germline V gene are MGHRA and YSYEKL.

This clonotype appeared a few times. The chain has TRBV24-1 and TRBJ1-5, with D perhaps matching TRBD1 (5 bases). From germline, CDR1 is KGHDR and CDR2 SFDVKD. V was shortened by 3 bases and J by 7 bases, with 9 bases between the two germline ends. The CDR3 spans 13 residues. The CDR3: CATSDERGQPQHF. The CDR3 nucleotides are TGTGCCACCAGTGATGAGAGGGGACAGCCCCAGCATTTT.

The chain combines TRBV11-3 with TRBJ2-3; tentatively, D is TRBD2 (6 bases). Germline CDR1 and CDR2: SGHNT and YENEEA. The CDR3 runs 16 residues. V lost 3 bases to trimming and J lost 3 bases, with 16 bases between them. The CDR3 coding sequence is TGTGCCAGCAGCTTCCACCCGGATGCGGGGACAGATACGCAGTATTTT. As protein: CASSFHPDAGTDTQYF.

This clonotype was observed many times. The genes are TRBV7-2 and TRBJ2-7; D not resolved. V was clipped by 2 bases and J by 3 bases, with 8 bases between them. The germline V gene encodes CDR1 SGHTA and CDR2 FQGNSA. This CDR3 comprises 13 residues. The CDR3 DNA follows: TGTGCCAGCAGCTTAAATGGGGTCTACGAGCAGTACTTC. Protein: CASSLNGVYEQYF.

CDR3 protein: CASSLATANTEAFF. The DNA of the CDR3 is TGTGCCAGCAGCTTAGCCACGGCGAACACTGAAGCTTTCTTT. The chain recombines TRBV7-2 with TRBJ1-1; D gene ambiguous. The CDR3 length is 14 residues. V was cut by 0 bases and J by 1 base, with 6 bases left in between. Per germline, CDR1 SGHTA and CDR2 FQGNSA.